A single sample gave rise to the 8 T cell receptor beta chains below, sequenced in a study of cytomegalovirus exposure and HLA in healthy donors. Researchers ran the PCR with 60 Vbeta and 13 Jbeta primers. TCRdb's table, derived via immunoSEQ multiplex PCR, lists solely in-frame clones and lacks some. The sample includes 100,000 or so clones, over 65% of them seen just once. Sequenced input: PBMCs. These receptors originate from a man in his forties in good health and CMV-seronegative.

V gene TRBV6-5 combines with J gene TRBJ1-1, with a weak D call TRBD1 (6 bases). The germline gives CDR1 MNHEY, CDR2 SVGAGI. Between the trimmed V and J ends, which lost 8 bases and 0 bases, there was a span of 10 bases. The CDR3 is 13 amino acids. CDR3: CASHRDMNTEAFF. The CDR3 coding sequence is TGTGCCAGCCACCGGGACATGAACACTGAAGCTTTCTTT.

This clone was picked up a small number of times. The gene calls are TRBV6-1 and TRBJ1-6; D gene uncertain. Germline V gives CDR1 MNHNS, CDR2 SASEGT. V lost 2 bases, J lost 7 bases, and 9 bases lay in between. The CDR3 spans 14 residues. The CDR3 is CASSERLLNSPLHF. DNA for the CDR3: TGTGCCAGCAGTGAACGACTGTTAAATTCACCCCTCCACTTT.

The chain uses TRBV5-1 and TRBJ1-2; the D gene is possibly TRBD1 (5 bases). The CDR3 sequence is 17 residues long. Germline loops: CDR1 SGHRS, CDR2 YFSETQ. Trimming stripped 0 bases from V and 4 bases from J, with 19 bases between. The CDR3 protein is CASSLGRRAQLIYGYTF. The CDR3 nucleotides are TGCGCCAGCAGCTTGGGACGCAGGGCACAGCTGATCTATGGCTACACCTTC.

This clone has more than one count but fewer than ten. The rearrangement uses TRBV6-4 and TRBJ2-3, with TRBD2 matching over 13 bases. J lost 6 bases, V lost 3 bases, and 6 bases had no gene match. Germline V gives CDR1 MRHNA, CDR2 SNTAGT. The CDR3 has 16 residues. This CDR3 reads CASSDRTSGGRDTQYF. The CDR3 nucleotides read TGTGCCAGCAGTGATAGGACTAGCGGGGGCCGCGATACGCAGTATTTT.

This clone was found a few times. The gene calls are TRBV2 and TRBJ1-4, with 8 bases aligning to TRBD1. The CDR3 is 15 amino acids. The germline V gene has CDR1 SNHLY and CDR2 FYNNEI. V was pared by 0 bases and J by 7 bases, with 4 bases of the junction left unmatched. The CDR3 nucleotides are TGTGCCAGCAGTGAAGCCCGACAGGGGAGTGAAAAACTGTTTTTT. Its protein product is CASSEARQGSEKLFF.

V and J are TRBV19 and TRBJ2-7; 9 bases map to TRBD1. This CDR3 spans 14 amino acids. With V trimmed by 9 bases and J by 4 bases, 10 bases remained unmatched. Germline-derived CDR1 and CDR2 are LNHDA and SQIVND (reference sequence). CDR3 in amino acids: CASGTGLGGYEQYF. The CDR3 nucleotides are TGTGCCAGCGGGACAGGGCTAGGGGGTTACGAGCAGTACTTC.

The chain couples TRBV13 to TRBJ1-5; D is undetermined. This CDR3 contains 16 residues. Germline V gives CDR1 PRHDT, CDR2 FYEKMQ (reference sequence). V shed 4 bases and J shed 4 bases, with 17 bases lying between them. This chain's CDR3 is CASSSDNSTLNQPQHF. CDR3 DNA sequence: TGTGCCAGCAGCTCCGACAATTCCACCCTAAATCAGCCCCAGCATTTT.

V and J are TRBV4-1 and TRBJ2-1; TRBD2 is a possible D gene (6 bases). CDR3 length equals 16 residues. Trimming shortened V by 4 bases and J by 2 bases, and 15 bases separated the two germline ends. Germline V lookup: CDR1 MGHRA, CDR2 YSYEKL. The CDR3 is CASSPVPGDPYNEQFF. CDR3 bases: TGCGCCAGCAGCCCCGTCCCGGGGGACCCCTACAATGAGCAGTTCTTC.